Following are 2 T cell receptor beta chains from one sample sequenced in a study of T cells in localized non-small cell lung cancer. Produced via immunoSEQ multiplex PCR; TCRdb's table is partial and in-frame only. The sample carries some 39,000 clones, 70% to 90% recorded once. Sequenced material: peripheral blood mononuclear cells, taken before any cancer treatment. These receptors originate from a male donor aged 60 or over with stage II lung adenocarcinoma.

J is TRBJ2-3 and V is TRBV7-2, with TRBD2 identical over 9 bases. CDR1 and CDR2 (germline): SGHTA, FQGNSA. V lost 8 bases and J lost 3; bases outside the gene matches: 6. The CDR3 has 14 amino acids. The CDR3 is CASALAGPTDTQYF. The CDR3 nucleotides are TGTGCCAGCGCACTAGCGGGCCCGACAGATACGCAGTATTTT.

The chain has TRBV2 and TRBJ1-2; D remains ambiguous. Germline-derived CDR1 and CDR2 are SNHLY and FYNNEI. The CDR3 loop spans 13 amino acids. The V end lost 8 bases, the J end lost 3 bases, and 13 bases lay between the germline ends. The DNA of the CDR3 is TGTGCCAGCGGGCTACAACGATACTATGGCTACACCTTC. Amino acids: CASGLQRYYGYTF.